Following are 17 T cell receptor beta chains from one sample sequenced in a study of T cell responses to AZD1222 COVID-19 vaccine. This table comes from immunoSEQ multiplex PCR, and its TCRdb copy is limited to in-frame clones, with some not included. The table lists about 130,000 clones, around 87% of them singletons. The material was peripheral blood, obtained on day 0 of AZD1222 vaccination. Receptor source: an adult in good health.

The V gene is TRBV5-5, the J gene TRBJ1-6; D not certain. The CDR3 sequence is 14 residues long. Germline V gene sequence: CDR1 SGHKS, CDR2 YYEKEE (reference sequence). Trimming took off 4 bases at V and 11 bases at J, with 16 bases between the two ends. The CDR3 DNA reads as TGTGCCAGCAGCCGGCAGGACCACGGGACACCCCTCCACTTT. This codes for CASSRQDHGTPLHF. Variable domain in full (rest from reference TRBV5-5 and TRBJ1-6): DAGVTQSPTHLIKTRGQQVTLRCSPISGHKSVSWYQQVLGQGPQFIFQYYEKEERGRGNFPDRFSARQFPNYSSELNVNALLLGDSALYLCASSRQDHGTPLHFGNGTRLTVT.

This chain uses TRBV7-3 with TRBJ2-2; TRBD1 aligns across 9 bases. The V gene's germline CDR1 is SGHTA and CDR2 FQGTGA. V was pared by 3 bases and J by 6 bases, with 8 bases of the junction left unmatched. CDR3 length: 16 amino acids. CDR3 region: CASSLGTGKRSGELFF. CDR3 DNA: TGTGCCAGCAGCTTGGGGACAGGGAAACGTTCCGGGGAGCTGTTTTTT.

The J gene is TRBJ1-1, the V gene TRBV5-4; possibly TRBD1 for D (5 bases). The CDR3 runs 16 residues. V shed 2 bases and J shed 3 bases, with 17 bases lying between them. Germline V lookup: CDR1 SGHNT, CDR2 YYREEE (reference sequence). The CDR3 DNA reads TGTGCCAGCAGCTTCTTTTCGGCCAGGGCGGACACTGAAGCTTTCTTT. Translating it yields CASSFFSARADTEAFF.

The chain employs TRBV7-9 and TRBJ2-5; 9 bases are shared with TRBD1. V was pared by 7 bases and J by 7 bases, with 13 bases of the junction left unmatched. The CDR3 contains 15 residues. Germline lookup yields CDR1 SEHNR and CDR2 FQNEAQ (reference sequence). Written as DNA, the CDR3 is TGTGCCAGCACCTGGTCACAGGGGGCCCTAGGGACCCAGTACTTC. This sequence encodes CASTWSQGALGTQYF. Full variable domain (outside the CDR3, taken from reference TRBV7-9 and TRBJ2-5): DTGVSQNPRHKITKRGQNVTFRCDPISEHNRLYWYRQTLGQGPEFLTYFQNEAQLEKSRLLSDRFSAERPKGSFSTLEIQRTEQGDSAMYLCASTWSQGALGTQYFGPGTRLLVL.

The chain recombines TRBV5-4 with TRBJ1-2, with TRBD1 matching 12 bases. The germline CDR1 and CDR2 sequences are SGHNT and YYREEE (reference sequence). With 4 bases clipped from V and 3 bases from J, the junction kept 7 bases outside the gene matches. There are 16 residues in the CDR3. The chain's CDR3 is CASSIRDRGQYYGYTF. As DNA, the CDR3 is TGTGCCAGCAGCATAAGGGACAGGGGGCAGTACTATGGCTACACCTTC. Filled out from reference TRBV5-4 and TRBJ1-2, the complete variable domain reads ETGVTQSPTHLIKTRGQQVTLRCSSQSGHNTVSWYQQALGQGPQFIFQYYREEENGRGNFPPRFSGLQFPNYSSELNVNALELDDSALYLCASSIRDRGQYYGYTFGSGTRLTVV.

This clone appeared once. The chain links TRBV7-2 to TRBJ1-3, with 8 positions matching TRBD1. This CDR3 is 15 amino acids long. With V trimmed by 2 bases and J by 7 bases, 7 bases remained unmatched. CDR1 is SGHTA, CDR2 FQGNSA, per germline. The CDR3: CASSLLQGAMNTIYF. CDR3 sequence (DNA): TGTGCCAGCAGCTTACTCCAGGGGGCGATGAACACCATATATTTT.

The chain has TRBV29-1 and TRBJ2-3; the match to TRBD1 covers 8 bases. Germline trimming cut 2 bases from V and 4 bases from J; bases unmatched to any gene: 11. Per germline, CDR1 SQVTM and CDR2 ANQGSEA. The CDR3 has 16 residues. As DNA, the CDR3 is TGCAGCGTTGAAACCGGGGCAGGGGGCGTACCAGATACGCAGTATTTT. Amino acid sequence: CSVETGAGGVPDTQYF.

This sequence joins TRBV7-2 and TRBJ2-3; 9 bases are a match to TRBD2. The CDR3 contains 18 residues. CDR1 and CDR2 (germline): SGHTA, FQGNSA. V shed 1 base, J shed 2 bases, and the junction held 10 bases outside the gene matches. CDR3: CASSLVGGSSGITDTQYF. The CDR3 DNA reads as TGTGCCAGCAGCTTAGTAGGGGGCTCTAGCGGGATCACAGATACGCAGTATTTT. Combining the CDR3 with reference TRBV7-2 and TRBJ2-3 gives the whole variable domain GAGVSQSPSNKVTEKGKDVELRCDPISGHTALYWYRQSLGQGLEFLIYFQGNSAPDKSGLPSDRFSAERTGGSVSTLTIQRTQQEDSAVYLCASSLVGGSSGITDTQYFGPGTRLTVL.

This chain joins TRBV7-8 and TRBJ1-1, with D unclear. CDR3 length equals 13 residues. The V and J ends lost 2 bases and 4 bases respectively, with 8 bases between them. Per germline, CDR1 SGHVS and CDR2 FQNEAQ. The DNA of the CDR3 is TGTGCCAGCAGCTTAAGTGGGGTCACTGAAGCTTTCTTT. Protein sequence: CASSLSGVTEAFF.

The rearrangement links TRBV11-3 to TRBJ2-3, with TRBD1 matching 8 bases. Germline CDR1 is SGHNT and CDR2 is YENEEA. The CDR3 is made up of 16 amino acids. Trimming removed 1 base from V and 4 bases from J; junction bases left unmatched: 7. CDR3 nucleotides: TGTGCCAGCAGCTTAGGAACGGGACAGGAATCAGATACGCAGTATTTT. It specifies CASSLGTGQESDTQYF.

The chain joins TRBV28 to TRBJ2-7; D possibly corresponds to TRBD2 (6 bases). V shed 5 bases and J shed 3 bases, with 14 bases lying between them. The CDR3 has 14 amino acids. In germline, CDR1 is MDHEN, CDR2 SYDVKM. CDR3 sequence reads: CASSKGLLGYEQYF. CDR3 bases: TGTGCCAGCAGTAAGGGACTTCTTGGCTACGAGCAGTACTTC.

The CDR3 coding sequence is TGTGCCAGCAGCCATTGGAGCGGGAGGGCCTCGAATGAGCAGTTCTTC. This translates into CASSHWSGRASNEQFF. The J gene is TRBJ2-1, the V gene TRBV14, with TRBD2 identical over 10 bases. Losses at the gene ends were 3 bases for V and 7 bases for J; bases not matched to a gene: 9. CDR1 and CDR2 from the germline V gene are SGHDN and FVKESK. The CDR3 consists of 16 residues.

The chain is built from TRBV7-2 and TRBJ2-1; D remains ambiguous. The V gene lost 5 bases and the J gene lost 8 bases, with 19 bases spanning the gap. The CDR3 totals 15 residues. Germline values: CDR1 SGHTA, CDR2 FQGNSA. In DNA, the CDR3 is TGTGCCAGCAGCCCGCGTGGTATGGGTTTCGATGAGCAGTTCTTC. It encodes CASSPRGMGFDEQFF.

This chain uses TRBV6-5 with TRBJ1-2; 8 bases map to TRBD1. Germline trimming cut 2 bases from V and 5 bases from J; bases unmatched to any gene: 4. The length of the CDR3 is 14 residues. The germline V gene encodes CDR1 MNHEY and CDR2 SVGAGI. The CDR3 spells CASSYGQGLYGYTF. The CDR3 DNA sequence: TGTGCCAGCAGTTACGGACAGGGCCTATATGGCTACACCTTC.

The chain employs TRBV11-3 and TRBJ2-2; no clear D. V was cut by 5 bases and J by 6 bases, with 10 bases left in between. CDR1 is SGHNT, CDR2 YENEEA, per germline. The CDR3 runs to 13 residues. The CDR3 DNA follows: TGTGCCAGCAGCCCTCAACACTCCGGGGAGCTGTTTTTT. Translating gives CASSPQHSGELFF.

CDR3 protein: CASSYRLAGGEEQFF. CDR3 DNA sequence: TGTGCCAGCAGTTACAGACTAGCGGGGGGGGAGGAGCAGTTCTTC. The chain recombines TRBV6-5 with TRBJ2-1, with TRBD2 matching 14 bases. CDR1 MNHEY and CDR2 SVGAGI come from the germline V gene. CDR3 length equals 15 residues. With V trimmed by 2 bases and J by 10 bases, 4 bases remained unmatched.

The rearrangement links TRBV19 to TRBJ2-3; D is possibly TRBD2 (7 bases). Trimming shortened V by 3 bases and J by 5 bases, and 15 bases separated the two germline ends. CDR1 and CDR2 from the germline V gene are LNHDA and SQIVND (reference sequence). The CDR3 has 15 residues. The CDR3 here is CASSILGGAVDTQYF. The CDR3 DNA reads TGTGCCAGTAGTATCTTGGGGGGGGCCGTAGATACGCAGTATTTT.